Listed below are T cell receptor beta chains from one sample, sequenced in a study of CXCR3-negative and CXCR3-positive naive CD8 T cells. TCRdb reanalyzed the 5' RACE reads, giving one entry per CDR3 protein sequence and no DNA. The sample shows 120,000 or so distinct CDR3 sequences, and around 0.62% sits with its ten largest clones. Sequenced: naive CXCR3+ CD8+ T cells from blood. The receptors come from a human donor in good health. Some clones in this sample may be carry-over from other donors' samples. CDR3s include the opening cysteine and the closing phenylalanine or tryptophan. Fields, in order: J gene, V gene, CDR3 protein.

TRBJ1-1 | TRBV29-1 | CSVVDVKGNTEAFF
TRBJ1-2 | TRBV7-9 | CASSQGQGTNGYTF
TRBJ2-1 | TRBV5-1 | CASSLHWDRVGYNEQFF
TRBJ2-7 | TRBV29-1 | CSVRGLPNRSPYEQYF
TRBJ1-4 | TRBV7-9 | CASSHTTGSVTNEKLFF
TRBJ2-7 | TRBV4-1 | CASSQTWTVEYEQYF
TRBJ2-2 | TRBV7-9 | CASSPTDRGTGELFF
TRBJ1-4 | TRBV29-1 | CSALSGTGDEKLFF
TRBJ2-5 | TRBV7-2 | CASSSEGWEETQYF
TRBJ1-5 | TRBV9 | CASSTGQGGDQPQHF
TRBJ2-1 | TRBV29-1 | CSVPDPGGYNEQFF
TRBJ2-5 | TRBV12-5 | CASGTTGGLQETQYF
TRBJ2-1 | TRBV20-1 | CSARAGSGGAMSEQFF
TRBJ1-2 | TRBV20-1 | CSARRGVLREGYTF
TRBJ1-1 | TRBV30 | CGQGTNTEAFF
TRBJ2-7 | TRBV19 | CASSVQGAAYEQYF
TRBJ2-7 | TRBV7-9 | CASSLLTGLEQYF
TRBJ2-1 | TRBV5-1 | CASSLWYVAGGPSTDEQFF
TRBJ2-5 | TRBV7-9 | CASSPSPGQGSLAETQYF
TRBJ2-5 | TRBV7-9 | CASSSLTGSETQYF
TRBJ2-1 | TRBV12-3/TRBV12-4 | CASSLGTTIYNEQFF
TRBJ1-2 | TRBV30 | CAWSVDRVDGYTF
TRBJ2-7 | TRBV2 | CASSERAPGQGGYEQYF